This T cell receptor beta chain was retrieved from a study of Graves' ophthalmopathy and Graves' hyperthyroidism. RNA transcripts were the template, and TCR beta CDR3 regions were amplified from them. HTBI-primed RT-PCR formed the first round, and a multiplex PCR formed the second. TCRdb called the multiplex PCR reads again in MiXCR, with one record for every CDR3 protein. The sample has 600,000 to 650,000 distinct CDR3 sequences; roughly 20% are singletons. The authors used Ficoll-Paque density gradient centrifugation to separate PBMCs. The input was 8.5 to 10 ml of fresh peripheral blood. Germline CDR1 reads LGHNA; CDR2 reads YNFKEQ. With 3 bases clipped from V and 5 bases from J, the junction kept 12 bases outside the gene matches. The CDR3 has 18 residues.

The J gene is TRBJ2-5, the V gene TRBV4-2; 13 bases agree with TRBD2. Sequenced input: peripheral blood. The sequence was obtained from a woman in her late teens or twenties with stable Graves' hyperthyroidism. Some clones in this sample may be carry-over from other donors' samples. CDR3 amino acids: CASSQGTSGRAFGETQYF. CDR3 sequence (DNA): TGTGCCAGCAGCCAGGGAACTAGCGGGAGGGCCTTCGGTGAGACCCAGTACTTC.